This is a list of T cell receptor beta chains from one sample in a study of a mutant IDH1 vaccine in newly diagnosed glioma. Here immunoSEQ multiplex PCR was the method, and the copy in TCRdb shows in-frame clones only, minus some. The table lists about 92,000 clones, 80% of them singletons. Here the sequenced sample was PBMCs, taken from a glioma patient treated with radiotherapy, temozolomide or both. These receptors were taken from a man aged 40-50 years with glioma. CDR3s include the opening cysteine and the closing phenylalanine or tryptophan. D genes are given only for firm matches. Some rows have no size entry. The others give once, few or many, or a class for an expanded clone.

TRBJ2-3,.,TRBV6-5,.,TGTGCCAGCAGTTACCTCCCCTTAACAGATACGCAGTATTTT,CASSYLPLTDTQYF
TRBJ2-7,.,TRBV5-4,.,TGTGCCAGCAGCTTTTATACTAGCAGCTACGAGCAGTACTTC,CASSFYTSSYEQYF
TRBJ1-1,.,TRBV19,.,TGTGCCAGTAGTATAAAGGCTATGAACACTGAAGCTTTCTTT,CASSIKAMNTEAFF
TRBJ2-3,.,TRBV18,.,TGTGCCAGCTCACCAACCTTGGATACGCAGTATTTT,CASSPTLDTQYF
TRBJ1-5,.,TRBV5-6,.,TGTGCCAGCAGCTTGGCCAGGGCATGGAATCAGCCCCAGCATTTT,CASSLARAWNQPQHF
TRBJ1-1,.,TRBV18,.,TGTGCCAGCTCACCGAGGGGGTTGGACACGGCTGAAGCTTTCTTT,CASSPRGLDTAEAFF
TRBJ2-6,.,TRBV5-1,.,TGCGCCAGCAGTAAAGATCTAGGGGCTGGGGCCAACGTCCTGACTTTC,CASSKDLGAGANVLTF
TRBJ1-2,.,TRBV7-2,.,TGTGCCAGCACCCAAAAGGGGGGAGGGACCTATGGCTACACCTTC,CASTQKGGGTYGYTF
TRBJ2-1,.,TRBV5-4,.,TGTGCCAGCAGCTTGTCGGAGGACCTCTACAATGAGCAGTTCTTC,CASSLSEDLYNEQFF
TRBJ2-2,.,TRBV27,.,TGTGCCAGCAGTTTTGGGAACACCGGGGAGCTGTTTTTT,CASSFGNTGELFF
TRBJ1-1,.,TRBV14,few,TGTGCCAGCAGCCAAGGAGAGTGGACCGGTACTGAAGCTTTCTTT,CASSQGEWTGTEAFF
TRBJ2-4,.,TRBV6-6,.,TGTGCCAGCAGTAGGGCGGAGGCGGTGAACATTCAGTACTTC,CASSRAEAVNIQYF
TRBJ1-2,.,TRBV9,.,TGTGCCAGCGGCGACAGGAACTATGGCTACACCTTC,CASGDRNYGYTF
TRBJ2-7,.,TRBV13,.,TGTGCCAGCAGCTCCCGTCTCCTATACGAGCAGTACTTC,CASSSRLLYEQYF
TRBJ2-7,.,TRBV7-8,.,TGTGCCAGCAGCTTAGGCGAGGTGTTTTTCTTCGAGCAGTACTTC,CASSLGEVFFFEQYF
TRBJ2-7,.,TRBV6-1,.,TGTGCCAGCAGGAGTACCGGTGACGAGCAGTACTTC,CASRSTGDEQYF
TRBJ1-2,TRBD1,TRBV5-6,.,TGTGCCAGCAGCGGACAGGGGGAGAGGTATGGCTACACCTTC,CASSGQGERYGYTF
TRBJ2-7,.,TRBV6-5,.,TGTGCCAGCAGTTACTCCACGGGCCAGGTTACCTACGAGCAGTACTTC,CASSYSTGQVTYEQYF
TRBJ2-6,.,TRBV7-3,.,TGTGCCAGCAGCCCAAGCTCTGGGGCCAACGTCCTGACTTTC,CASSPSSGANVLTF
TRBJ2-1,TRBD2,TRBV4-1,once,TGCGCCAGCAGCCAGTACCATAGCGGGAGGGAGCAGTTCTTC,CASSQYHSGREQFF
TRBJ2-7,.,TRBV5-1,.,TGCGCCAGCAGCTTATCCCTCGTGGGGGTAGGGTCCTACGAGCAGTACTTC,CASSLSLVGVGSYEQYF
TRBJ1-4,.,TRBV28,.,TGTGCCAGCAGTCCCCGGGGGCAGAGGCGAAAGGATGAAAAACTGTTTTTT,CASSPRGQRRKDEKLFF
TRBJ2-2,.,TRBV5-1,.,TGCGCCAGCAGCTACGGACGGAAGACGAACACCGGGGAGCTGTTTTTT,CASSYGRKTNTGELFF
TRBJ2-5,.,TRBV29-1,.,TGCAGCGTTGGGGGGGGCGACAGGACCCAGTACTTC,CSVGGGDRTQYF
TRBJ1-2,TRBD1,TRBV6-1,.,TGTGCCAGCAAAGACAGGGGGGTCTATGTCTACACCTTC,CASKDRGVYVYTF
TRBJ1-6,.,TRBV7-9,.,TGTGCCAGCAGCACTATATCGGGTTCACCCCTCCACTTT,CASSTISGSPLHF